The sequence of this T cell receptor (beta chain) was determined in a study of T cells in Graves' hyperthyroidism and ophthalmopathy. Points from the study as a whole: Blood held most thyroid clonotypes expanded above 0.001 frequency.

Template material for amplifying TCR beta CDR3 regions consisted of RNA transcripts. An initial round of RT-PCR targeting the TCR CDR3 relied on the HTBI primer set. MiXCR, applied by TCRdb to the multiplex PCR reads, yields one record per CDR3 protein. The profile shows 700,000 to 950,000 distinct CDR3 sequences, just over 35% of them singletons. Worth noting for this clonotype: The antigen remains unidentified.

Per the germline V gene, CDR1 is SGHTA and CDR2 is FQGNSA. This CDR3 is built from 14 residues. V was clipped by 5 bases and J by 7 bases, with 14 bases between them. This sequence was found in a woman aged 35 to 49 with Graves' hyperthyroidism. The genes are TRBV7-2 and TRBJ1-4; D not certain. Material for sequencing was blood. The CDR3 loop is CASSPDNFSEKLFF. CDR3 bases: TGTGCCAGCAGCCCCGACAACTTCAGTGAAAAACTGTTTTTT.